The 30 T cell receptor beta chains reported below all come from one sample, sequenced in a study of blood T cell repertoires in COVID-19. Profiling relied on immunoSEQ multiplex PCR, and the TCRdb table lists in-frame clones only, not all of them. The sample comprises 150,000 to 200,000 clones, roughly 82% of which are singletons, and about 5% rests with the top ten. The sample was peripheral blood. The source of these receptors is a young woman with acute or convalescent COVID-19.

This clone appeared once. This chain connects TRBV3-1 (or the pseudogene TRBV3-2) to TRBJ1-6; 7 bases line up with TRBD1. Germline V CDR1 and CDR2: LGHDT, YNNKEL (reference sequence). CDR3 length: 16 amino acids. V was pared by 0 bases and J by 6 bases, with 5 bases of the junction left unmatched. This CDR3 is CASSQDLDRVNSPLHF. The CDR3 DNA reads TGTGCCAGCAGCCAAGATCTTGACAGGGTTAATTCACCCCTCCACTTT.

This clone was seen many times. This chain uses TRBV6-5 with TRBJ1-5; D may be TRBD1 (5 bases). The CDR3 loop spans 13 amino acids. V was trimmed by 7 bases and J by 2 bases, leaving 9 bases between them. Germline V gene sequence: CDR1 MNHEY, CDR2 SVGAGI. CDR3 nucleotides: TGTGCCAGCACGCGGGACGGCAATCAGCCCCAGCATTTT. It translates to CASTRDGNQPQHF.

The chain links TRBV10-3 to TRBJ1-1, with TRBD1 as a possible D gene (6 bases). V lost 5 bases, J lost 3 bases, and 13 bases lay in between. Per the germline V gene, CDR1 is ENHRY and CDR2 is SYGVKD. This CDR3 is built from 14 residues. CDR3 bases: TGTGCCATCAGTACAGGGTCGGGATACACTGAAGCTTTCTTT. Its translation: CAISTGSGYTEAFF.

The chain couples TRBV7-2 to TRBJ2-1, with 8 bases aligning to TRBD2. Per the germline V gene, CDR1 is SGHTA and CDR2 is FQGNSA. CDR3 length: 14 residues. The trim removed 3 bases at V and 4 bases at J, leaving 2 bases unmatched. CDR3 bases: TGTGCCAGCAGCTTTGCGGGGGGTTACAATGAGCAGTTCTTC. It encodes CASSFAGGYNEQFF.

The gene calls are TRBV19 and TRBJ1-5; a possible D gene is TRBD1 (6 bases). Trimming pared 11 bases from V and 0 bases from J, leaving 14 bases between. CDR3 size: 14 residues. In germline, CDR1 is LNHDA, CDR2 SQIVND (reference sequence). DNA of the CDR3: TGTGCCTGCCGCGGGGGCTATAGCAATCAGCCCCAGCATTTT. Its translation: CACRGGYSNQPQHF. Filled out from reference TRBV19 and TRBJ1-5, the complete variable domain reads DGGITQSPKYLFRKEGQNVTLSCEQNLNHDAMYWYRQDPGQGLRLIYYSQIVNDFQKGDIAEGYSVSREKKESFPLTVTSAQKNPTAFYLCACRGGYSNQPQHFGDGTRLSIL.

This rearrangement joins TRBV14 to TRBJ1-2, with D unresolved. The CDR3 totals 15 residues. Germline assignment: CDR1 SGHDN and CDR2 FVKESK. The germline V and J ends were trimmed by 4 bases and 5 bases, with 17 bases remaining between them. This CDR3 reads CASSRLGPYAYGYTF. CDR3 nucleotides: TGTGCCAGCAGCCGGCTGGGCCCCTACGCGTATGGCTACACCTTC.

The chain links TRBV19 to TRBJ1-1; D perhaps matches TRBD1 (5 bases). Trimming pared 6 bases from V and 4 bases from J, leaving 6 bases between. CDR1 and CDR2 from the germline V gene are LNHDA and SQIVND (reference sequence). The length of the CDR3 is 11 residues. This CDR3 is CASRGVTEAFF. CDR3 DNA sequence: TGTGCCAGTAGAGGGGTCACTGAAGCTTTCTTT.

J is TRBJ2-7 and V is TRBV28; a possible D gene is TRBD1 (6 bases). The CDR3 runs 17 residues. V was clipped by 3 bases and J by 0 bases, with 18 bases between them. Per germline, CDR1 MDHEN and CDR2 SYDVKM. CDR3 sequence: CASSFHLGDTSSYEQYF. CDR3 bases: TGTGCCAGCAGTTTCCACCTAGGGGACACGAGCTCCTACGAGCAGTACTTC.

This clone has only a few counts. The chain combines TRBV27 with TRBJ2-1; TRBD1 aligns across 10 bases. Germline V gene data show CDR1 as MNHEY and CDR2 as SMNVEV (reference sequence). The CDR3 has 15 residues. Trimming took 5 bases from V and 4 from J; bases not matched to a gene: 5. The CDR3 loop reads CASSLDRGQYNEQFF. The CDR3 nucleotides are TGTGCCAGCAGTCTCGACAGGGGGCAATACAATGAGCAGTTCTTC.

This chain joins TRBV19 and TRBJ2-3, with D perhaps matching TRBD2 (6 bases). The CDR3 totals 13 residues. In germline, CDR1 is LNHDA, CDR2 SQIVND (reference sequence). The V end was cut by 4 bases, the J end by 4 bases, with 9 bases between. The CDR3 spells CASSKEGPDTQYF. Here the CDR3 DNA reads TGTGCCAGTAGTAAGGAGGGACCAGATACGCAGTATTTT.

The chain joins TRBV2 to TRBJ2-5; maybe TRBD2 (5 bases). Trimming removed 7 bases at V and 2 bases at J, with 11 bases between. Per the germline V gene, CDR1 is SNHLY and CDR2 is FYNNEI. The length of the CDR3 is 13 residues. CDR3 nucleotides: TGTGCCAGCATGGGAGCCAGTCAAGAGACCCAGTACTTC. Protein product: CASMGASQETQYF.

Only one count was recorded for this clone. The chain employs TRBV30 and TRBJ1-2; TRBD1 matches at 8 bases. The V and J ends lost 4 bases and 4 bases, in that order; junction bases with no gene match: 5. The germline V gene has CDR1 GTSNPN and CDR2 SVGIG (reference sequence). This CDR3 has 13 residues. CDR3 DNA: TGTGCCTGGACCTCGCAGGGGGCCTATGGCTACACCTTC. It codes for CAWTSQGAYGYTF.

The J gene is TRBJ2-3, the V gene TRBV5-3; 8 bases agree with TRBD1. TRBV5-3 is annotated as an ORF whose role is uncertain. There are 16 residues in the CDR3. Germline trimming cut 4 bases from V and 6 bases from J; bases unmatched to any gene: 13. The CDR3, as DNA: TGTGCCAGAAGCCGAGACAAGACAGGGGCAGCGGATACGCAGTATTTT. It is translated as CARSRDKTGAADTQYF.

This clone was counted only a few times. V usage is TRBV24-1 and J usage is TRBJ1-2; 9 positions match TRBD1. This CDR3 region has 15 residues. The germline gives CDR1 KGHDR, CDR2 SFDVKD. V lost 4 bases, J lost 5 bases, and 7 bases stayed unmatched. The CDR3 region is CATSDSTGGGYGYTF. Written as DNA, the CDR3 is TGTGCCACCAGTGACTCAACAGGGGGCGGGTATGGCTACACCTTC.

J is TRBJ1-1 and V is TRBV7-2; D is perhaps TRBD1 (6 bases). The CDR3 is made up of 15 amino acids. CDR1 and CDR2 (germline): SGHTA, FQGNSA. V lost 0 bases, J lost 1 base, and 9 bases lay in between. The CDR3: CASSLAGAANTEAFF. The CDR3 DNA follows: TGTGCCAGCAGCTTAGCGGGGGCGGCGAACACTGAAGCTTTCTTT.

The chain couples TRBV1 to TRBJ1-1; the table's D call TRBD1 went unverified against the DNA. TRBV1 is labeled a pseudogene. The CDR3 totals 13 residues. The CDR3 nucleotides read TGCACCAGGGGACAGGGATTGGACACTGAAGCTTTCTTT. It codes for CTRGQGLDTEAFF.

This clone showed up just a few times. The chain carries TRBV30 and TRBJ1-2; D is unclear. Germline lookup yields CDR1 GTSNPN and CDR2 SVGIG (reference sequence). V lost 5 bases to trimming and J lost 5 bases, with 21 bases between them. This CDR3 has 15 amino acids. CDR3 nucleotides: TGTGCCTGGCGATCCGGGCACCCGGCGGGGTATGGCTACACCTTC. Its translation is CAWRSGHPAGYGYTF. The whole variable domain, filled in from reference TRBV30 and TRBJ1-2, reads SQTIHQWPATLVQPVGSPLSLECTVEGTSNPNLYWYRQAAGRGLQLLFYSVGIGQISSEVPQNLSASRPQDRQFILSSKKLLLSDSGFYLCAWRSGHPAGYGYTFGSGTRLTVV.

The J gene is TRBJ1-1, the V gene TRBV12-3 or TRBV12-4; D uncertain. The CDR3 covers 13 residues. The V gene lost 2 bases and the J gene lost 0 bases, with 4 bases spanning the gap. CDR3 residues: CASSLSVNTEAFF. The CDR3 region has the DNA TGTGCCAGCAGTTTATCGGTGAACACTGAAGCTTTCTTT.

This chain uses TRBV7-2 with TRBJ2-1, with 9 bases that match TRBD2. The junction had 15 bases not matched to a gene; V was cut back by 7 bases and J by 5 bases. Germline V gene sequence: CDR1 SGHTA, CDR2 FQGNSA. The CDR3 extends over 17 amino acids. CDR3 sequence: CASILSPVQRGDNEQFF. CDR3 in DNA: TGTGCCAGCATCCTTTCGCCCGTACAGCGGGGGGACAATGAGCAGTTCTTC.

This clone appeared a single time. V gene TRBV7-8 combines with J gene TRBJ1-2; 11 nucleotides agree with TRBD1. The germline CDR1 and CDR2 sequences are SGHVS and FQNEAQ. The CDR3 extends over 19 amino acids. V was pared by 5 bases and J by 0 bases, with 14 bases of the junction left unmatched. In DNA form, the CDR3 reads TGTGCCAGCAGCCCGAACCACGGACAGGGGGCTGATCCTAACTATGGCTACACCTTC. This gives the protein CASSPNHGQGADPNYGYTF.

The chain combines TRBV21-1 with TRBJ2-7; TRBD2, the table's D call, was not compared with the DNA. TRBV21-1 is a recognized pseudogene. There are 13 residues in the CDR3. The CDR3 sequence: CASSKEHYYEQYF. The CDR3 nucleotides are TGTGCCAGCAGCAAAGAACACTACTACGAGCAGTACTTC.

V and J are TRBV29-1 and TRBJ2-1; 10 bases map to TRBD2. CDR1 is SQVTM, CDR2 ANQGSEA, per germline. This CDR3 has 15 residues. Trimming took 3 bases from V and 7 from J; bases not matched to a gene: 9. This CDR3 reads CSVESGTSALNEQFF. CDR3 coding DNA: TGCAGCGTTGAGAGCGGGACTAGCGCGCTTAATGAGCAGTTCTTC.

CDR3 residues: CASIKDRVGPGANVLTF. CDR3 DNA: TGCGCCAGCATAAAAGACAGGGTAGGGCCTGGGGCCAACGTCCTGACTTTC. This chain uses TRBV5-1 with TRBJ2-6; 7 nucleotides agree with TRBD1. The ends lost 6 bases at V and 2 bases at J; junction bases unmatched: 11. Germline V gene lookup returns CDR1 SGHRS and CDR2 YFSETQ. The CDR3 consists of 17 residues.

CDR3 residues: CAWRKPRGGTGELFF. The CDR3 nucleotides read TGTGCCTGGCGCAAGCCCCGGGGAGGAACCGGGGAGCTGTTTTTT. The chain has TRBV30 and TRBJ2-2, with D possibly matching TRBD2 (6 bases). The CDR3 extends over 15 amino acids. V lost 5 bases to trimming and J lost 5 bases, with 18 bases between them. The germline V gene has CDR1 GTSNPN and CDR2 SVGIG (reference sequence).

The chain combines TRBV9 with TRBJ2-1, with D perhaps TRBD2 (5 bases). Germline assignment: CDR1 SGDLS and CDR2 YYNGEE. V lost 6 bases, J lost 8 bases, and 21 bases lay in between. The CDR3 runs to 15 residues. The CDR3 loop reads CASKEGDSAVHEQFF. The CDR3 DNA reads TGTGCCAGCAAAGAGGGCGACTCAGCGGTACATGAGCAGTTCTTC. The complete variable domain, with remaining parts taken from reference TRBV9 and TRBJ2-1, reads DSGVTQTPKHLITATGQRVTLRCSPRSGDLSVYWYQQSLDQGLQFLIQYYNGEERAKGNILERFSAQQFPDLHSELNLSSLELGDSALYFCASKEGDSAVHEQFFGPGTRLTVL.

This clone was counted a single time. The gene calls are TRBV27 and TRBJ1-5; D uncertain. The CDR3 contains 15 residues. Germline V lookup: CDR1 MNHEY, CDR2 SMNVEV (reference sequence). Between the trimmed V and J ends, which lost 4 bases and 9 bases, there was a span of 19 bases. The DNA of the CDR3 is TGTGCCAGCAGTTCCCACGGGGTGCGAGACGGGCCCCAGCATTTT. Translation: CASSSHGVRDGPQHF.

Only one count was recorded for this clone. The gene calls are TRBV5-6 and TRBJ2-7; 10 positions agree with TRBD1. Germline loops: CDR1 SGHDT, CDR2 YYEEEE. V shed 3 bases, J shed 3 bases, and the junction held 9 bases outside the gene matches. The CDR3 loop spans 16 amino acids. The CDR3 loop is CASSWGTGAGSYEQYF. The CDR3 DNA sequence: TGTGCCAGCAGCTGGGGGACAGGGGCCGGTAGCTACGAGCAGTACTTC.

This sequence joins TRBV9 and TRBJ1-4; TRBD1 might be the D (5 bases). CDR1 is SGDLS, CDR2 YYNGEE, per germline. V dropped 1 base and J dropped 7 bases, with 11 bases sitting between them. This CDR3 is 14 amino acids long. The DNA for the CDR3 is TGTGCCAGCAGCGTACAGGGTTCGGCTGAAAAACTGTTTTTT. It yields the protein CASSVQGSAEKLFF.

V and J are TRBV23-1 and TRBJ2-3; 8 positions agree with TRBD1. TRBV23-1 is identified as an open reading frame with a role that is uncertain. After removal of 2 bases from V and 2 bases from J, the junction contained 3 bases not matched to a gene. The CDR3 is made up of 15 amino acids. The CDR3 DNA reads as TGCGCCAGCAGTCAAAGGACAGGGACCACAGATACGCAGTATTTT. This sequence encodes CASSQRTGTTDTQYF.

V gene TRBV5-1 combines with J gene TRBJ1-2, with D maybe TRBD1 (5 bases). Trimming cost V 7 bases and J 8 bases, with 18 bases left between them. Germline lookup yields CDR1 SGHRS and CDR2 YFSETQ. This CDR3 is built from 13 residues. In DNA form, the CDR3 reads TGCGCCAGCGAGGGAGATGGGGGAGGAGGCTACACCTTC. The encoded protein is CASEGDGGGGYTF.